This note documents a single T cell receptor (beta chain) sequence. These data come from a study of blood T cell repertoires in COVID-19. In the study overall: Acute and convalescent COVID-19 samples came from the United States, Italy and Spain. T cells, B-cell-depleted T cells, or PBMCs provided the cDNA or gDNA that served as material.

In the study's own analysis: Estimation of nucleated cell counts relied on the amplification of reference gene primers. This table comes from immunoSEQ multiplex PCR, and its TCRdb copy is limited to in-frame clones, with some not included. The D gene and trimming were derived from the DNA, and the V and J assignments and clone size from that table. The sample includes about 150,000 clones, 90% seen only once; the top ten take 0.5% to 0.65%. Trimming cost V 3 bases and J 0 bases, with 7 bases left between them. CDR1 and CDR2 from the germline V gene are SGHTA and FQGNSA. This CDR3 region has 14 residues.

The rearrangement links TRBV7-2 to TRBJ2-3; D remains unclear. The TCR was taken from a man aged 45-60 years with acute or convalescent COVID-19. Sequenced material: peripheral blood. The CDR3 loop is CASSFGGSTDTQYF. The CDR3 DNA reads as TGTGCCAGCAGCTTTGGCGGAAGCACAGATACGCAGTATTTT.